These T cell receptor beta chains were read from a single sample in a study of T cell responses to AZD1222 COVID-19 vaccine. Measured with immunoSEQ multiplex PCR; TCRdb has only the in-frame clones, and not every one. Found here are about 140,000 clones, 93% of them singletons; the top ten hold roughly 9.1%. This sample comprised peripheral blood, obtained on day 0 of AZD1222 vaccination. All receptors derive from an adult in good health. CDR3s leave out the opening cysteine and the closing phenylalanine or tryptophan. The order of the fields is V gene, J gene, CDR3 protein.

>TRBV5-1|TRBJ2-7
ASSLGTGGSSYEQY
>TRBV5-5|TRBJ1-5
ASSRDPANQPQH
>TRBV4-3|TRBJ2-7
ASSQDRTATDYEQY
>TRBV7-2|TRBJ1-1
ASSPDGTGRAGAF
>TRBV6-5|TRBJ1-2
ASSYTGDGYT
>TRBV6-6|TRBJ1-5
ASSFEGGSSQPQH
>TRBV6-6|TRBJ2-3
ASSPGRLAGGPRTDTQY
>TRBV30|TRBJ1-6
AWSAVLNSPLH
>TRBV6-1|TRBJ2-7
ASSDLGGLEQY
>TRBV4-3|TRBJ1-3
ASSQAGGTASGNTIY
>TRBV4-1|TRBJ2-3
ASSRPLPDTDTQY
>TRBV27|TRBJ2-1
ASSERGAYNEQF
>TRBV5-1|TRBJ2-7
ASGTGQNYEQY
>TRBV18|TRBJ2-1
ASSRSERAFNEQF
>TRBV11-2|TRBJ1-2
ASSSGMGFDGESDYGYT
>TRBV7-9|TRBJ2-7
ASSSDRDIHYEQY
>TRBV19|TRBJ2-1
ASGTGNNEQF
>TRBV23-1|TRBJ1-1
ASGGASSTEAF
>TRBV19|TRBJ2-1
ASSSGYNEQF
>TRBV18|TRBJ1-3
ASSPVSGTGNTIY
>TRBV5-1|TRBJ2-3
ASSLKGGRTDTQY
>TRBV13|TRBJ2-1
ASSLTGHSYNEQF
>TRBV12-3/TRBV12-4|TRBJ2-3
ASSYLVDTQY
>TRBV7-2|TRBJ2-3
ASSSASDTQY
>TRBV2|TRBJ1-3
ASSEAGFAGNTIY
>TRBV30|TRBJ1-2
AWSWTGEGYT
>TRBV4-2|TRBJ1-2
ASSAYRLGESYGYT
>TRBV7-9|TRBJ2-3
ASSPYALAGDTDTQY
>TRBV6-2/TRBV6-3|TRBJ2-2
ASSYFLPDRGLTGELF
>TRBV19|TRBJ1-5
ASRKDSPGNQPQH
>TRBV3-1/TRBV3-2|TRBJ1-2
ASSHLLQGYFGYT
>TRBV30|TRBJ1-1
AWSVHRRITEAF
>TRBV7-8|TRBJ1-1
ASSWDSNTEAF
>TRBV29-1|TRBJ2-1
SVGGGLYEQF
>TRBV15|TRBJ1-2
ATSRAGSGDYGYT
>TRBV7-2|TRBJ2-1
ASSSGLAGYNEQF
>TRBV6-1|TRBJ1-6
ASSERVYNSPLH
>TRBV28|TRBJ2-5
ASSLAGETQY
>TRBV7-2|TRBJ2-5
ASSTQGGGQETQY
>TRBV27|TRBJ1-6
AISRTGHNSPLH
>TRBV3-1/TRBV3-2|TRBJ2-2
ASSPLSWTGELF
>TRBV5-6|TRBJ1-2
ASSLVGRTIYGYT
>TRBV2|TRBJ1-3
ASSERAGRSGNTIY
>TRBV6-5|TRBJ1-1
ASRSKGQITEAF